This TCR beta chain derives from a study of shared clonotypes between healthy human individuals. The wider study: Sampling drew on donors who were a couple of women and three men aged 18 to 49.

Overall study findings and caveats: Non-shared clonotypes had lower generation probabilities than clonotypes shared by all four sorted-subset donors.

Sequencing was performed with immunoSEQ multiplex PCR; in TCRdb, only in-frame clones are kept and a portion is missing. The sample lists 2 million to 2.5 million clones, less than 95% seen once, with 0.3% to 0.45% in the top ten. Germline CDR1 reads MGHDK; CDR2 reads SYGVNS. V was shortened by 7 bases and J by 6 bases, with 16 bases between the two germline ends. The CDR3 extends over 13 amino acids. This clone was seen just once. Its target is not known. This TCR derives from a man younger than 35 in good health. Some clones in this sample may be carry-over from other donors' samples. The chain carries TRBV25-1 and TRBJ2-7; D not resolved. The specimen was naive CD4+ T cells from PBMCs. This sample's subset: CD45RA+ positively selected. The CDR3 DNA reads TGTGCCAGCAAGGACCGCTCCAGGACCGAGCAGTACTTC. Translated, it gives CASKDRSRTEQYF.